This T cell receptor beta chain emerged from a study of T cells in Graves' hyperthyroidism and ophthalmopathy. From RNA transcripts, TCR beta CDR3 regions were amplified. Researchers ran a first-round RT-PCR on the TCR CDR3 using the HTBI primer set. TCRdb recomputed calls from the multiplex PCR reads with MiXCR, one row per CDR3 protein. The sample comprises approximately 640,000 distinct CDR3 sequences, 15% to 20% of which are singletons, and 3.8% rests with the top ten. This clonotype was observed a few times. CDR3 length equals 14 residues. V was pared by 7 bases and J by 7 bases, with 6 bases of the junction left unmatched. The study defined stable Graves' hyperthyroidism as no ophthalmopathy progression within 18 months.

J is TRBJ2-1 and V is TRBV12-3 or TRBV12-4; 11 positions agree with TRBD2. This receptor was obtained from a woman in her 30s with Graves' hyperthyroidism. The sequencing input was blood. The CDR3 DNA reads as TGTGCCAGCACCCTAGCGGGAGGTAGGAATGAGCAGTTCTTC. Its protein is CASTLAGGRNEQFF.